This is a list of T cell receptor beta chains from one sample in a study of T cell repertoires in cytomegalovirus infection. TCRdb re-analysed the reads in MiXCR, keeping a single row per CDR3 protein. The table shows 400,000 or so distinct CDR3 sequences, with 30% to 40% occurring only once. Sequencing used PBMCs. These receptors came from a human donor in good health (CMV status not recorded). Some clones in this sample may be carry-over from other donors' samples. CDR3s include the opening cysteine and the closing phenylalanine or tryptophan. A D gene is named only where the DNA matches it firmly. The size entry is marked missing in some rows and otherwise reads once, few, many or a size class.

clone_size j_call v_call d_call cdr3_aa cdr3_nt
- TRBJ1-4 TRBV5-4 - CASSRDAGAFGEKLFF TGTGCCAGCAGCCGTGACGCAGGGGCTTTTGGAGAAAAACTGTTTTTT
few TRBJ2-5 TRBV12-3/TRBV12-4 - CASSLELAVETQYF TGTGCCAGCAGTTTAGAGCTAGCCGTAGAGACCCAGTACTTC
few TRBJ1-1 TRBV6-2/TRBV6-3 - CASSYAPRNTEAFF TGTGCCAGCAGTTACGCCCCCCGGAACACTGAAGCTTTCTTT
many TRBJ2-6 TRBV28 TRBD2 CASSFSLGAGGPAGGSGANVLTF TGTGCCAGCAGTTTCTCACTTGGGGCGGGGGGGCCTGCCGGTGGGTCTGGGGCCAACGTCCTGACTTTC
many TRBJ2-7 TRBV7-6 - CASSLAERYEQYF TGTGCCAGCAGCTTAGCGGAGCGATACGAGCAGTACTTC
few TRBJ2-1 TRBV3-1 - CASSQENEQFF TGTGCCAGCAGCCAAGAGAATGAGCAGTTCTTC
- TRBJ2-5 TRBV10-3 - CASRDAGETQYF TGTGCCAGCAGGGACGCTGGGGAGACCCAGTACTTC
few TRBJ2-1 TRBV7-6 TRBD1 CASSPGQGREDSRENEQFF TGTGCCAGCAGCCCGGGACAGGGCCGAGAGGACTCCCGGGAGAATGAGCAGTTCTTC
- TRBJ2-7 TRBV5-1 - CASSPYIGSSYEQYF TGCGCCAGCAGCCCCTATATCGGATCTTCCTACGAGCAGTACTTC
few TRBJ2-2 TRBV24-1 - CATSALLGRSNTGELFF TGTGCCACCAGTGCTCTGCTGGGACGGTCGAACACCGGGGAGCTGTTTTTT
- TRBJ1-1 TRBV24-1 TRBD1 CATSDTRRDRGRNTEAFF TGTGCCACCAGTGACACGCGGAGGGACAGGGGCAGGAACACTGAAGCTTTCTTT
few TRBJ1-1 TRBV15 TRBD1 CATSKTGGTEAFF TGTGCCACCAGCAAAACAGGGGGCACTGAAGCTTTCTTT
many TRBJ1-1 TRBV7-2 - CASSLDTSTYTEAFF TGTGCCAGCAGCTTGGACACAAGTACCTACACTGAAGCTTTCTTT
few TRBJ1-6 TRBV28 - CASVRGPGAHSPLHF TGTGCCAGCGTTAGAGGCCCAGGGGCGCATTCACCCCTCCACTTT
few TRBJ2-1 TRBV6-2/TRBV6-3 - CASRAMRFQYNEQFF TGTGCCAGCAGAGCTATGAGATTTCAGTACAATGAGCAGTTCTTC
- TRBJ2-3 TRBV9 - CASSVGGTDTQYF TGTGCCAGCAGCGTAGGCGGAACAGATACGCAGTATTTT
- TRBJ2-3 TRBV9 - CASSSEINLNTDTQYF TGTGCCAGCAGCTCCGAAATTAACCTCAACACAGATACGCAGTATTTT
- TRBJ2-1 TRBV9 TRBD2 CASSVSSGGGIEQFF TGTGCCAGCAGCGTTTCTAGCGGGGGGGGGATTGAGCAGTTCTTC
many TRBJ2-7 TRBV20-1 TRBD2 CSASLAEPYEQYF TGCAGTGCTAGCCTAGCGGAGCCTTACGAGCAGTACTTC
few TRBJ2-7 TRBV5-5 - CASSSSPGLLYEQYF TGTGCCAGCAGCTCCTCCCCGGGACTCCTATACGAGCAGTACTTC
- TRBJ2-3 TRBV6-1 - CASSERVGTDTQYF TGTGCCAGCAGTGAACGGGTGGGCACAGATACGCAGTATTTT
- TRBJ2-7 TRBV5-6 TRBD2 CACALGLEPSYEQYF TGTGCCTGCGCCCTCGGACTAGAACCTTCCTACGAGCAGTACTTC
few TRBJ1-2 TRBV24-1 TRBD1 CATSDATGQGDGYTF TGTGCCACCAGTGATGCCACGGGACAGGGGGATGGCTACACCTTC
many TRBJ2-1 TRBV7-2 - CASSRRVGNEQFF TGTGCCAGCAGCCGAAGGGTGGGAAATGAGCAGTTCTTC